A selection of T cell receptor beta chains follows, all from one sample in a study of shared clonotypes between healthy human individuals. Method: immunoSEQ multiplex PCR; TCRdb's copy keeps in-frame clones and lacks some. The sample records fewer than 3 million clones, less than 95% being singletons. The sequenced sample consisted of naive CD4+ T cells from PBMCs. The receptors come from a man in his late teens or twenties in good health. Some clones in this sample may be carry-over from other donors' samples. Both conserved end residues are part of each CDR3. Fields, in order: clone size, J gene, V gene, D gene, CDR3 protein, CDR3 DNA. A D gene is named only where the DNA matches it firmly. Not every row has a clone size; where given, it reads once, few, many or a size class.

once	TRBJ1-2	TRBV28	-	CASSFIGREASGYTF	TGTGCCAGCAGTTTCATTGGGCGAGAGGCCAGTGGCTACACCTTC
-	TRBJ2-5	TRBV2	-	CASGQETQYF	TGTGCCAGCGGGCAAGAGACCCAGTACTTC
once	TRBJ2-7	TRBV5-1	-	CASSWGDKSTYEQYF	TGCGCCAGCAGCTGGGGGGACAAATCAACCTACGAGCAGTACTTC
once	TRBJ2-3	TRBV9	-	CASSPTPGPRTDTQYF	TGTGCCAGCAGCCCAACTCCGGGACCACGAACAGATACGCAGTATTTT
-	TRBJ2-2	TRBV4-1	TRBD1	CASSQYRQGPYTGELFF	TGCGCCAGCAGCCAATACCGACAGGGGCCCTACACCGGGGAGCTGTTTTTT
-	TRBJ2-3	TRBV30	TRBD2	CAWILAGHSTDTQYF	TGTGCCTGGATTCTAGCGGGGCATAGCACAGATACGCAGTATTTT
-	TRBJ2-7	TRBV15	-	CATSRDSGPYEQYF	TGTGCCACCAGCAGAGATAGCGGACCCTACGAGCAGTACTTC
-	TRBJ1-1	TRBV18	TRBD1	CASSPGQAPNTEAFF	TGTGCCAGCTCACCTGGACAGGCGCCGAACACTGAAGCTTTCTTT
-	TRBJ2-3	TRBV29-1	TRBD1	CSVPDRGPRDTQYF	TGCAGCGTGCCTGACAGGGGGCCCCGCGATACGCAGTATTTT
-	TRBJ2-3	TRBV5-4	-	CASSKGPTDTQYF	TGTGCCAGCAGCAAGGGACCCACAGATACGCAGTATTTT
-	TRBJ1-1	TRBV28	-	CASRSGGPGYEAFF	TGTGCCAGCAGGAGCGGGGGACCGGGTTATGAAGCTTTCTTT
-	TRBJ2-5	TRBV5-1	TRBD2	CASGRLAGTQETQYF	TGCGCCAGCGGCAGACTAGCGGGGACCCAAGAGACCCAGTACTTC
-	TRBJ2-3	TRBV5-1	TRBD2	CASSLGALAGGSTDTQYF	TGCGCCAGCAGCTTGGGCGCTCTAGCGGGGGGCAGCACAGATACGCAGTATTTT
-	TRBJ2-1	TRBV21-1	-	CASSKGRRPSGTNEQFF	TGTGCCAGCAGCAAAGGGAGAAGGCCTAGCGGGACCAATGAGCAGTTCTTC
-	TRBJ1-6	TRBV5-4	TRBD1	CASSEIGQGRNSPLHF	TGTGCCAGCAGCGAAATTGGACAGGGGCGGAATTCACCCCTCCACTTT
-	TRBJ1-5	TRBV27	-	CASSFQDGNQPQHF	TGTGCCAGCAGTTTCCAGGACGGTAATCAGCCCCAGCATTTT
-	TRBJ2-7	TRBV2	TRBD2	CASRLTSVGEQYF	TGTGCCAGCAGACTGACTAGCGTGGGCGAGCAGTACTTC
-	TRBJ1-5	TRBV6-5	TRBD1	CASSLTGGGQPQHF	TGTGCCAGCAGCCTAACAGGGGGTGGTCAGCCCCAGCATTTT
-	TRBJ2-7	TRBV5-1	-	CASSRDSLGPYEQYF	TGCGCCAGCAGCCGGGACTCTTTAGGCCCCTACGAGCAGTACTTC
-	TRBJ2-3	TRBV7-8	-	CASSLGGRQPTDTQYF	TGTGCCAGCAGCTTAGGGGGAAGACAGCCCACAGATACGCAGTATTTT
-	TRBJ2-7	TRBV11-2	-	CASSQIGTPSF	TGTGCCAGCAGCCAGATCGGGACTCCTTCCTTC
-	TRBJ1-5	TRBV28	-	CASSFPGEPSNQPQHF	TGTGCCAGCAGTTTTCCAGGGGAGCCGAGCAATCAGCCCCAGCATTTT
-	TRBJ2-7	TRBV5-1	-	CASSSIRGADEQYF	TGCGCCAGCAGCTCGATTAGGGGGGCCGACGAGCAGTACTTC
-	TRBJ2-7	TRBV15	TRBD2	CATSRAGVVTYEQYF	TGTGCCACCAGCAGGGCGGGAGTTGTGACCTACGAGCAGTACTTC
-	TRBJ1-3	TRBV29-1	TRBD1	CSVLGTGGNTIYF	TGCAGCGTTCTTGGGACAGGTGGAAACACCATATATTTT
-	TRBJ1-5	TRBV11-2	TRBD1	CASSTRTGNQPQHF	TGTGCCAGCAGCACCCGGACAGGGAATCAGCCCCAGCATTTT
-	TRBJ1-1	TRBV19	TRBD1	CASDRGQGINTEAFF	TGTGCCAGTGACCGGGGACAGGGGATAAACACTGAAGCTTTCTTT
-	TRBJ2-1	TRBV18	TRBD2	CASSLRLAGADEQFF	TGTGCCAGCTCCCTTCGACTAGCGGGAGCGGATGAGCAGTTCTTC
once	TRBJ1-2	TRBV5-4	-	CASSSPSKGYTF	TGTGCCAGCAGCTCCCCTTCGAAAGGCTACACCTTC
-	TRBJ2-5	TRBV30	-	CAWRYSGDRETQYF	TGTGCCTGGAGATATAGTGGAGATCGCGAGACCCAGTACTTC
-	TRBJ1-1	TRBV5-6	-	CASSLLKTEAFF	TGTGCCAGCAGCTTGTTAAAGACTGAAGCTTTCTTT
-	TRBJ1-1	TRBV5-4	TRBD1	CASSTPQGAGTEAFF	TGTGCCAGCAGCACCCCACAGGGGGCCGGCACTGAAGCTTTCTTT
-	TRBJ1-4	TRBV6-1	-	CASSPWTRGDEKLFF	TGTGCCAGCAGTCCTTGGACAAGAGGAGACGAAAAACTGTTTTTT
-	TRBJ2-3	TRBV28	-	CASSSGLTDTQYF	TGTGCCAGCAGTTCCGGACTTACAGATACGCAGTATTTT
-	TRBJ2-4	TRBV11-1	-	CASSLPSKVQYF	TGTGCCAGCAGCCTACCGTCCAAGGTTCAGTACTTC
-	TRBJ2-2	TRBV6-1	TRBD2	CASKAGGYRSGELFF	TGTGCCAGCAAAGCGGGAGGGTATCGGTCCGGGGAGCTGTTTTTT
once	TRBJ2-1	TRBV5-4	TRBD2	CASSLRPSGSYNEQFF	TGTGCCAGCAGCTTGAGGCCTAGCGGCTCCTACAATGAGCAGTTCTTC
once	TRBJ2-6	TRBV28	-	CASSPGSYGANVLTF	TGTGCCAGCAGTCCTGGCTCGTATGGGGCCAACGTCCTGACTTTC
once	TRBJ1-4	TRBV5-4	-	CASSLLQGTNEKLFF	TGTGCCAGCAGCTTGCTCCAGGGGACTAATGAAAAACTGTTTTTT
-	TRBJ1-1	TRBV13	-	CASSLAWAGEEAFF	TGTGCCAGCAGCTTAGCCTGGGCCGGGGAAGAAGCTTTCTTT
few	TRBJ2-6	TRBV28	-	CASSSGSSGANVLTF	TGTGCCAGCAGTTCTGGGAGCTCTGGGGCCAACGTCCTGACTTTC
-	TRBJ1-3	TRBV6-6	-	CASRGGGSGNTIYF	TGTGCCAGCAGGGGAGGGGGGTCCGGAAACACCATATATTTT
-	TRBJ2-7	TRBV18	-	CASSPNPGPYYEQYF	TGTGCCAGCTCACCAAATCCCGGGCCCTACTACGAGCAGTACTTC
-	TRBJ1-5	TRBV9	-	CASSQHGGDNQPQHF	TGTGCCAGCAGCCAACACGGGGGGGACAATCAGCCCCAGCATTTT
-	TRBJ1-3	TRBV5-5	-	CASSLIPGNTIYF	TGTGCCAGCAGCTTGATCCCTGGAAACACCATATATTTT
-	TRBJ2-3	TRBV19	-	CASSKTSGLGTDTQYF	TGTGCCAGTAGTAAGACCTCGGGGTTAGGCACAGATACGCAGTATTTT
-	TRBJ2-3	TRBV7-9	-	CASSFGSGNTDTQYF	TGTGCCAGCAGCTTTGGATCGGGGAACACAGATACGCAGTATTTT
-	TRBJ1-2	TRBV14	TRBD1	CASSQAGTGNYGYTF	TGTGCCAGCAGCCAGGCCGGGACAGGGAATTATGGCTACACCTTC
-	TRBJ2-6	TRBV11-2	-	CASSPLEANVLTF	TGTGCCAGCAGCCCCCTTGAGGCCAACGTCCTGACTTTC
-	TRBJ2-5	TRBV7-9	-	CASSFQGFGQETQYF	TGTGCCAGCAGCTTCCAGGGGTTTGGCCAAGAGACCCAGTACTTC
-	TRBJ2-1	TRBV28	-	CASSRPVTYNEQFF	TGTGCCAGCAGCCGACCTGTTACCTACAATGAGCAGTTCTTC
-	TRBJ2-7	TRBV5-1	TRBD1	CASSSRDRAREQYF	TGCGCCAGCAGCTCCCGGGACAGGGCCCGCGAGCAGTACTTC
few	TRBJ2-1	TRBV9	-	CASSSSPLGEEFF	TGTGCCAGCAGCAGTAGCCCTCTAGGGGAAGAGTTCTTC
-	TRBJ1-1	TRBV6-4	TRBD1	CASSDRTGVTEAFF	TGTGCCAGCAGTGACAGGACAGGGGTCACTGAAGCTTTCTTT
-	TRBJ2-5	TRBV5-1	-	CASSPEGETQYF	TGCGCCAGCTCCCCGGAGGGGGAGACCCAGTACTTC
-	TRBJ1-2	TRBV12-1	-	CASSKNKGVDGYTF	TGTGCCAGCAGCAAAAACAAAGGCGTGGATGGCTACACCTTC